This TCR beta chain is from a study of T cell responses to AZD1222 COVID-19 vaccine. Findings of the study overall: White British ancestry dominated among donors, who included more females, and clonal diversity was possibly underestimated.

Repertoires were generated with immunoSEQ multiplex PCR, while TCRdb's copy carries only in-frame clones and drops some. The sample has roughly 140,000 clones, 91% seen once; the top ten hold 5%. Trimming took off 5 bases at V and 7 bases at J, with 12 bases between the two ends. There are 13 residues in the CDR3. From germline, CDR1 is MNHEY and CDR2 SVGAGI. In regard to this clone: What it binds is not known. In the same sample, other DNA sequences code for this CDR3.

The rearrangement joins TRBV6-5 to TRBJ1-3, with D maybe TRBD1 (6 bases). This sequence was found in an adult in good health. Material: peripheral blood, obtained on day 0 of AZD1222 vaccination. The CDR3 protein is CASSPGRGNTIYF. CDR3 coding DNA: TGTGCCAGCAGTCCAGGGAGGGGGAACACCATATATTTT.